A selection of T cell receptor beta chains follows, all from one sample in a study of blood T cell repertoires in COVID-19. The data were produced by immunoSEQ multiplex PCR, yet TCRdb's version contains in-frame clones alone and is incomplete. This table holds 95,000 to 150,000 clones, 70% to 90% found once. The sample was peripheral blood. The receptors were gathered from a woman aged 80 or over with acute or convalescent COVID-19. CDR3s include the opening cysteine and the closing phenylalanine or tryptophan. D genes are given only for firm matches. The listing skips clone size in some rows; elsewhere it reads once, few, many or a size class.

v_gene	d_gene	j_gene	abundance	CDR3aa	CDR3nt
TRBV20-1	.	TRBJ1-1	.	CSASPAGENTEAFF	TGCAGTGCTAGTCCGGCAGGGGAGAACACTGAAGCTTTCTTT
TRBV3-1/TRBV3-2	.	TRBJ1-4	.	CASSQEGVKLFF	TGTGCCAGCAGCCAAGAAGGAGTAAAACTGTTTTTT
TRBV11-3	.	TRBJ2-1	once	CASSLNRYNEQFF	TGTGCCAGCAGCTTGAACAGGTACAATGAGCAGTTCTTC
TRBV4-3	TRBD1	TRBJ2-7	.	CASSRGQGYEQYF	TGCGCCAGCAGCCGTGGACAGGGTTACGAGCAGTACTTC
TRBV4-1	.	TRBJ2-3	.	CASSQDWLVADTQYF	TGCGCCAGCAGCCAAGACTGGCTAGTCGCAGATACGCAGTATTTT
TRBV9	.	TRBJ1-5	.	CASSVLRGGGYSNQPQHF	TGTGCCAGCAGCGTATTGAGGGGCGGGGGATATAGCAATCAGCCCCAGCATTTT
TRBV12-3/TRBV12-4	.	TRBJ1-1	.	CASSLFSTEAFF	TGTGCCAGCTCCCTCTTTTCCACTGAAGCTTTCTTT
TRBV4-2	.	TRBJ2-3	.	CASSQGTSADTQYF	TGTGCCAGCAGCCAAGGAACTAGTGCAGATACGCAGTATTTT
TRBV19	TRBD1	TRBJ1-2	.	CASSTPPIQGKDYGYTF	TGTGCCAGTAGTACCCCCCCAATACAGGGGAAGGACTATGGCTACACCTTC
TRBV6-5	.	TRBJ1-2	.	CASSSGTGGYTF	TGTGCCAGCAGCTCCGGGACTGGTGGCTACACCTTC
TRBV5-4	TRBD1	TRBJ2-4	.	CASSFSGGQGTNIQYF	TGTGCCAGCAGCTTTAGTGGTGGACAGGGGACAAACATTCAGTACTTC
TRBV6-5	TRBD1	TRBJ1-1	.	CASTLRDRNTEAFF	TGTGCCAGCACTCTCCGGGACAGGAACACTGAAGCTTTCTTT
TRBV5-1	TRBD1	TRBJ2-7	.	CASSRTGGAGWEQYF	TGCGCCAGCAGCAGGACAGGGGGCGCGGGGTGGGAGCAGTACTTC
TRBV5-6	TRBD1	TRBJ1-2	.	CASSYYTGVKVYGYTF	TGTGCCAGCAGCTACTATACAGGGGTGAAGGTATATGGCTACACCTTC
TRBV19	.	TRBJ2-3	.	CASSRNQGLALTDTQYF	TGTGCCAGTAGCCGTAACCAAGGGCTAGCTTTGACAGATACGCAGTATTTT
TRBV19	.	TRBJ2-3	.	CASSIVFRGVDTQYF	TGTGCCAGTAGTATAGTTTTCAGGGGAGTAGATACGCAGTATTTT
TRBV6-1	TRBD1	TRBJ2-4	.	CASSPGTGRDIQYF	TGTGCCAGCAGTCCCGGGACAGGGAGAGACATTCAGTACTTC
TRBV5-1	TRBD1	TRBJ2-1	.	CASSLQGVSYNEQFF	TGCGCCAGCAGCTTACAGGGGGTATCCTACAATGAGCAGTTCTTC
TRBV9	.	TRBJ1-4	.	CASSVQTATNEKLFF	TGTGCCAGCAGCGTCCAGACTGCAACTAATGAAAAACTGTTTTTT
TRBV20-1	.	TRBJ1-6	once	CSASPQGFLNSPLHF	TGCAGTGCTAGTCCCCAGGGTTTTTTAAATTCACCCCTCCACTTT
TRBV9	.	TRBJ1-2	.	CASSSTGTTYGYTF	TGTGCCAGCAGTAGCACCGGGACAACCTATGGCTACACCTTC
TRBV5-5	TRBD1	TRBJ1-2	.	CASSGTGNYGYTF	TGTGCCAGCAGCGGGACAGGGAACTATGGCTACACCTTC
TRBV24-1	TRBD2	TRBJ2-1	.	CATSGVAGPGDNEQFF	TGTGCCACCAGTGGAGTAGCGGGCCCTGGCGACAATGAGCAGTTCTTC
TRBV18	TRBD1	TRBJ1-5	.	CASSPETGVGNQPQHF	TGTGCCAGCTCACCAGAGACAGGGGTGGGCAATCAGCCCCAGCATTTT
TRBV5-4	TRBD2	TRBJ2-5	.	CASRRTSGRRDQETQYF	TGTGCCAGTCGAAGGACTAGCGGGAGGAGAGACCAAGAGACCCAGTACTTC
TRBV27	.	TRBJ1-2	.	CASSFNLGGTNYGYTF	TGTGCCAGCAGCTTTAATCTGGGGGGAACTAACTATGGCTACACCTTC
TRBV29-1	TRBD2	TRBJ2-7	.	CSVDSGGGNEQYF	TGCAGCGTTGATTCTGGCGGGGGAAACGAGCAGTACTTC
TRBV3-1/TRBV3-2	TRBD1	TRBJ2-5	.	CASSPRTGQGETQYF	TGTGCCAGCAGCCCCAGAACTGGACAGGGAGAGACCCAGTACTTC
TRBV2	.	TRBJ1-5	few	CASSGDNPNQPQHF	TGTGCCAGCAGTGGCGACAACCCCAATCAGCCCCAGCATTTT
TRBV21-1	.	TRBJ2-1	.	CASSKTVWTGRDEQFF	TGTGCCAGCAGCAAAACGGTCTGGACGGGAAGGGATGAGCAGTTCTTC
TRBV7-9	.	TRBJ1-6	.	CASSLKGTTFSPLHF	TGTGCCAGCAGCTTAAAGGGGACAACTTTTTCACCCCTCCACTTT
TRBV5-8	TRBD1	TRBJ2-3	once	CASSPGTALHGADTQYF	TGTGCCAGCAGCCCCGGGACAGCACTGCACGGGGCAGATACGCAGTATTTT
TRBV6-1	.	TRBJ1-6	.	CASSEALKSSPLHF	TGTGCCAGCAGTGAAGCTTTAAAGAGTTCACCCCTCCACTTT
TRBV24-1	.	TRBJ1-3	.	CATSDQIQGPTGNTIYF	TGTGCCACCAGTGACCAAATACAGGGCCCCACTGGAAACACCATATATTTT
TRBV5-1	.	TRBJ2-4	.	CASSLEGVAKNIQYF	TGCGCCAGCAGCTTGGAAGGGGTAGCCAAAAACATTCAGTACTTC
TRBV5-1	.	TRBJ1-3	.	CASSLGQITAPGNTIYF	TGCGCCAGCAGCTTGGGGCAAATAACAGCCCCTGGAAACACCATATATTTT
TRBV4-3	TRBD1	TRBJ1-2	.	CASSQAGTDNYGYTF	TGCGCCAGCAGCCAAGCGGGGACAGATAACTATGGCTACACCTTC
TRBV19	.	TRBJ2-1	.	CASSKGPELRYNEQFF	TGTGCCAGTAGTAAGGGGCCAGAGCTACGCTACAATGAGCAGTTCTTC
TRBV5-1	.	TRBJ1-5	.	CASSSDRSQPQHF	TGCGCCAGCAGCTCTGACAGGAGTCAGCCCCAGCATTTT
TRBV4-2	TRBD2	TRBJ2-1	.	CASSQAQREGNEQFF	TGTGCCAGCAGCCAAGCTCAACGGGAGGGAAATGAGCAGTTCTTC
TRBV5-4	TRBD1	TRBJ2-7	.	CASSRGGQGIYEQYF	TGTGCCAGCAGCCGAGGGGGACAGGGTATCTACGAGCAGTACTTC
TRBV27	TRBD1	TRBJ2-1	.	CASRFGTVNNEQFF	TGTGCCAGCAGGTTCGGGACAGTAAACAATGAGCAGTTCTTC
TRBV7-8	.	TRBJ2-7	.	CASSPLAQYSYEQYF	TGTGCCAGCAGCCCTCTAGCGCAATACTCCTACGAGCAGTACTTC
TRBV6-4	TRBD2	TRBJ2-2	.	CASSALAGSTGELFF	TGTGCCAGCAGTGCGCTAGCGGGGAGCACCGGGGAGCTGTTTTTT
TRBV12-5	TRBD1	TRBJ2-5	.	CASGGTGAGYQETQYF	TGTGCTAGTGGGGGGACAGGGGCCGGGTACCAAGAGACCCAGTACTTC